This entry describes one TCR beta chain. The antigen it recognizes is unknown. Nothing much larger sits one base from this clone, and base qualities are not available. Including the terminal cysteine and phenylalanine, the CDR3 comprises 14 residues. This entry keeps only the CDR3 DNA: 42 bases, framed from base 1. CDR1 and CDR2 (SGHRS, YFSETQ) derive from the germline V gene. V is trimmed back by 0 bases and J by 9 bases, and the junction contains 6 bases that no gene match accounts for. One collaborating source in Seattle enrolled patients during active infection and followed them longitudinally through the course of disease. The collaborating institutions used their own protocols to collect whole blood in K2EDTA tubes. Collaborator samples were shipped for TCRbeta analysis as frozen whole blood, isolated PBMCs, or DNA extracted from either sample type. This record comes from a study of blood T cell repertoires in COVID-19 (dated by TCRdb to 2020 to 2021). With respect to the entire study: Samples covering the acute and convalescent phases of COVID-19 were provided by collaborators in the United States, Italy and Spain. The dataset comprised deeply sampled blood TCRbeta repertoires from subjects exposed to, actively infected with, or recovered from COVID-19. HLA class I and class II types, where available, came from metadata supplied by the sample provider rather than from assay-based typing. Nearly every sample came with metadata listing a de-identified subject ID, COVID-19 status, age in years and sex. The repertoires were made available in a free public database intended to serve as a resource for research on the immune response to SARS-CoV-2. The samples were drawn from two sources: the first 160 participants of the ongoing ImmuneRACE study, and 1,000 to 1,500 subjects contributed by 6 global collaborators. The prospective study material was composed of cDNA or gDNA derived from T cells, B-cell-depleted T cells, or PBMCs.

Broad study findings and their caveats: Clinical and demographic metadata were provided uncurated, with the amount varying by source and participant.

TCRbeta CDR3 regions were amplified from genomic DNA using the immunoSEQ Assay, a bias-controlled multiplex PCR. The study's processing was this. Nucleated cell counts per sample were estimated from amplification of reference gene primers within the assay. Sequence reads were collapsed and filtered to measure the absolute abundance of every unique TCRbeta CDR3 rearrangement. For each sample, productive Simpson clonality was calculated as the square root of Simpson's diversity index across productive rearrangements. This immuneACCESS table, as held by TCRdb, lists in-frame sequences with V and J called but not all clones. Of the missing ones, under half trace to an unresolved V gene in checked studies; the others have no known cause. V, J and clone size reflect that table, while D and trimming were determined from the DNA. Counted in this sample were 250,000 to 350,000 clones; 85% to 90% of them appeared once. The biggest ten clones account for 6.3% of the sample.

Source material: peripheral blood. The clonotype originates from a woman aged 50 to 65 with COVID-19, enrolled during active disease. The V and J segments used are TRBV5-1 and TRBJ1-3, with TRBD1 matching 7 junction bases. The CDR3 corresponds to CASSLGDSPGTIYF. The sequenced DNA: TGCGCCAGCAGCTTGGGGGACAGCCCAGGCACCATATATTTT.